A single sample gave rise to the 14 T cell receptor beta chains below, sequenced in a study of blood T cell repertoires in COVID-19. Assay: immunoSEQ multiplex PCR; the TCRdb copy retains only in-frame clones and omits some. The sample yields 210,000 or so clones, roughly 80% seen once. The specimen was peripheral blood. All receptors come from a human donor in a cohort sampled during active COVID-19.

This chain uses TRBV21-1 with TRBJ2-7; no DNA check was done on the table's D call, TRBD2. TRBV21-1 is a recognized pseudogene. The length of the CDR3 is 14 residues. This CDR3 reads CASSKAPSSYEQYF. CDR3 bases: TGTGCCAGCAGCAAAGCGCCTAGCTCTTACGAGCAGTACTTC.

The chain employs TRBV28 and TRBJ2-2; a possible D gene is TRBD2 (5 bases). V lost 8 bases and J lost 3, with 13 bases in between. Germline V gives CDR1 MDHEN, CDR2 SYDVKM. The CDR3 sequence is 14 residues long. CDR3 bases: TGTGCCAGCTGCCAGCGGTCGGACACCGGGGAGCTGTTTTTT. Its protein product is CASCQRSDTGELFF.

The chain combines TRBV3-1 (or the pseudogene TRBV3-2) with TRBJ1-1; a possible D gene is TRBD1 (5 bases). The CDR3 totals 14 residues. Germline assignment: CDR1 LGHDT and CDR2 YNNKEL (reference sequence). V was clipped by 10 bases and J by 0 bases, with 15 bases between them. CDR3 region: CATTPGHLNTEAFF. Here the CDR3 DNA reads TGTGCCACCACTCCCGGACACTTGAACACTGAAGCTTTCTTT.

This clone was recorded once. The rearrangement joins TRBV28 to TRBJ2-5, with TRBD2 matching over 8 bases. J was trimmed by 5 bases and V by 4 bases; bases with no gene match: 9. The CDR3 is made up of 15 amino acids. Germline V lookup: CDR1 MDHEN, CDR2 SYDVKM. CDR3 in amino acids: CASSSPGGRGETQYF. The CDR3 DNA sequence: TGTGCCAGCAGTTCCCCGGGGGGGCGCGGGGAGACCCAGTACTTC.

This clone was detected ten times or more. The genes are TRBV27 and TRBJ2-3; perhaps TRBD1 as D (6 bases). This CDR3 has 14 amino acids. V was shortened by 3 bases and J by 2 bases, with 9 bases between the two germline ends. CDR1 and CDR2 from the germline V gene are MNHEY and SMNVEV (reference sequence). CDR3 residues: CASSLDSPTDTQYF. CDR3 coding DNA: TGTGCCAGCAGTTTGGACAGCCCCACAGATACGCAGTATTTT.

The rearrangement uses TRBV7-2 and TRBJ2-2; D is possibly TRBD2 (5 bases). The V gene's germline CDR1 is SGHTA and CDR2 FQGNSA. Trimming stripped 1 base from V and 5 bases from J, with 8 bases between. This CDR3 is 14 amino acids long. The CDR3 reads CASSLEPGTGELFF. CDR3 DNA: TGTGCCAGCAGCTTAGAGCCGGGAACCGGGGAGCTGTTTTTT.

This clone was detected a few times. CDR3 sequence: CASSPGTLYEQYF. Here the CDR3 DNA reads TGTGCCAGCAGCCCCGGGACTCTCTACGAGCAGTACTTC. V and J are TRBV5-4 and TRBJ2-7; weak D call: TRBD2 (6 bases). The CDR3 is 13 amino acids. Looked up from germline, CDR1 is SGHNT and CDR2 is YYREEE (reference sequence). Trimming left V 4 bases short and J 3 bases short, with 11 bases between.

The CDR3 sequence is CASSPAGVGQPQHF. The DNA of the CDR3 is TGTGCCAGCTCACCAGCGGGGGTTGGTCAGCCCCAGCATTTT. The chain joins TRBV18 to TRBJ1-5, with D possibly being TRBD1 (5 bases). CDR1 and CDR2 from the germline V gene are KGHSH and LQKENI. There are 14 residues in the CDR3. V was trimmed by 2 bases and J by 6 bases, leaving 11 bases between them.

This clone was counted many times. V gene TRBV7-9 combines with J gene TRBJ2-7, with a possible D match to TRBD1 (5 bases). The germline V gene encodes CDR1 SEHNR and CDR2 FQNEAQ (reference sequence). This CDR3 comprises 12 residues. Between the trimmed V and J ends, which lost 2 bases and 4 bases, there was a span of 6 bases. Written as DNA, the CDR3 is TGTGCCAGCAGCTTAAGACAGTACGAGCAGTACTTC. This translates into CASSLRQYEQYF. The entire variable domain, with the rest obtained from reference TRBV7-9 and TRBJ2-7, is as follows: DTGVSQNPRHKITKRGQNVTFRCDPISEHNRLYWYRQTLGQGPEFLTYFQNEAQLEKSRLLSDRFSAERPKGSFSTLEIQRTEQGDSAMYLCASSLRQYEQYFGPGTRLTVT.

The chain employs TRBV5-1 and TRBJ2-2; 7 positions agree with TRBD1. The V segment lost 4 bases and the J segment 5 bases; nucleotides outside the gene matches: 8. This CDR3 is 15 amino acids long. Germline values: CDR1 SGHRS, CDR2 YFSETQ. This CDR3 is CASSTRDSGTGELFF. CDR3 DNA sequence: TGCGCCAGCAGCACACGGGACAGTGGGACCGGGGAGCTGTTTTTT. Supplemented by reference TRBV5-1 and TRBJ2-2, the full variable domain reads KAGVTQTPRYLIKTRGQQVTLSCSPISGHRSVSWYQQTPGQGLQFLFEYFSETQRNKGNFPGRFSGRQFSNSRSEMNVSTLELGDSALYLCASSTRDSGTGELFFGEGSRLTVL.

The CDR3 is CASSMGGPQFSYEQYF. As DNA, the CDR3 is TGTGCCAGCAGCATGGGGGGGCCCCAGTTTTCATACGAGCAGTACTTC. This chain joins TRBV6-2 or TRBV6-3 and TRBJ2-7; perhaps TRBD2 as D (7 bases). Looked up from germline, CDR1 is MNHEY and CDR2 is SVGEGT. Deletions cut 6 bases from V and 4 bases from J, with 22 bases between. The CDR3 runs to 16 residues.

The J gene is TRBJ1-3, the V gene TRBV30, with a weak D call TRBD1 (6 bases). Trimming removed 3 bases at V and 2 bases at J, with 11 bases between. This CDR3 is 14 amino acids long. From germline, CDR1 is GTSNPN and CDR2 SVGIG (reference sequence). The CDR3 DNA reads as TGTGCCTGGAGCGCCGGGGGGCCTGGAAACACCATATATTTT. Its protein is CAWSAGGPGNTIYF.

The CDR3 region has the DNA TGTGCCATCAGTGAGTCCATTAGCGGGAGGGCCGGAGATACGCAGTATTTT. Its translation is CAISESISGRAGDTQYF. This chain uses TRBV10-3 with TRBJ2-3; 11 bases are shared with TRBD2. The CDR3 is 17 residues long. Germline V CDR1 and CDR2: ENHRY, SYGVKD. V trimming: 0 bases; J trimming: 5 bases; junction bases outside the gene matches: 7.

DNA of the CDR3: TGTGCCAGCAGCCCTTTTAGCGGGAGCGGAAATACGCAGTATTTT. Residues: CASSPFSGSGNTQYF. This chain connects TRBV4-2 to TRBJ2-3; 9 positions match TRBD2. Germline trimming cut 4 bases from V and 7 bases from J; bases unmatched to any gene: 9. The CDR3 is 15 residues long. The germline V gene has CDR1 LGHNA and CDR2 YNFKEQ.